This TCR beta chain was sequenced for a study of T cell responses to AZD1222 COVID-19 vaccine. Study-level points and caveats: Increased Spike-specific TCR breadth and depth were observed after two AZD1222 doses. Sampling that yielded the repertoires occurred only after the peak T cell response. As reported, nearly half of all spike-specific TCRs target variant regions that are unmutated.

As to this clone: Antigen: not known.

The germline V and J ends were trimmed by 5 bases and 2 bases, with 17 bases remaining between them. This CDR3 spans 16 amino acids. Per germline, CDR1 MNHEY and CDR2 SMNVEV (reference sequence). The repertoire was sequenced with immunoSEQ multiplex PCR; TCRdb's copy has only in-frame clones and lacks some. The table lists about 130,000 clones, roughly 87% of them singletons. V usage is TRBV27 and J usage is TRBJ2-3; unclear D gene. The TCR was taken from an adult in good health. The specimen comprised peripheral blood, sampled on day 0 of AZD1222 vaccination. CDR3 nucleotides: TGTGCCAGCAGTATCCGGCCCCGGCCCCCCACAGATACGCAGTATTTT. It codes for CASSIRPRPPTDTQYF.